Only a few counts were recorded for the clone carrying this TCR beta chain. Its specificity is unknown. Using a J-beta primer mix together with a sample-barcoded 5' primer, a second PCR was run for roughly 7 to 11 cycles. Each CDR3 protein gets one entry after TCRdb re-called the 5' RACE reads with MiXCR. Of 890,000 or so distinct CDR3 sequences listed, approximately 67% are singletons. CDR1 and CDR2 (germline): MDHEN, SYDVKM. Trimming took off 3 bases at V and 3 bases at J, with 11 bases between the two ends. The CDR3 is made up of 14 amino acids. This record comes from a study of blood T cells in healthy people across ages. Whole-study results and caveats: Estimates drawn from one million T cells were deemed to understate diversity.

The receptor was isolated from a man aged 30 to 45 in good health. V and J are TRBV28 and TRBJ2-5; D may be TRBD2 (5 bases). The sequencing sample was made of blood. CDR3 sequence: CASSFRETKETQYF. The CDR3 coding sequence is TGTGCCAGCAGTTTTAGGGAGACTAAAGAGACCCAGTACTTC.